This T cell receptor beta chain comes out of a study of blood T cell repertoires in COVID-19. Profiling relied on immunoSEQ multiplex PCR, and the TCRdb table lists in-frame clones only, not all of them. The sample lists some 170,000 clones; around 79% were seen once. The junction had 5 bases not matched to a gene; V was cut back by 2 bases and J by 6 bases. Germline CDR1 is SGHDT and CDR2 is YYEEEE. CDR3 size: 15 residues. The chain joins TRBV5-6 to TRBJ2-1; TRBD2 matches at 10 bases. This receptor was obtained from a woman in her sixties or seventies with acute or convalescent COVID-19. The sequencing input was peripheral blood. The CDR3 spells CASSLGLAGANEQFF. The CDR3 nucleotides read TGTGCCAGCAGCTTAGGCCTAGCGGGAGCCAATGAGCAGTTCTTC.